A selection of T cell receptor beta chains follows, all from one sample in a study of blood T cell repertoires in COVID-19. The data were produced by immunoSEQ multiplex PCR, yet TCRdb's version contains in-frame clones alone and is incomplete. The repertoire includes 200,000 or so clones, approximately 80% of them detected once, and about 1.7% sits in the top ten. Specimen: PBMCs or T cells enriched from blood (not recorded which). The receptors stem from a man aged 55 to 70 who had recovered from COVID-19. Each CDR3 is given with its conserved first and last residue. D genes are given only for firm matches. Size is omitted from some rows. Given values are once, few, many or a class for expanded clones.

>TRBJ2-7|TRBV7-9|once|.
TGTGCCAGCAGCCCTAATTCCTACGAGCAGTACTTC
CASSPNSYEQYF
>TRBJ1-5|TRBV3-1/TRBV3-2|.|TRBD1
TGTGCCAGCAGCCAAACAGGGGGCCGTCAGCCCCAGCATTTT
CASSQTGGRQPQHF
>TRBJ1-5|TRBV4-2|.|.
TGTGCCAGCAGCCAAGAATGGGTGGGACATTCGCCGCAGCCCCAGCATTTT
CASSQEWVGHSPQPQHF
>TRBJ2-1|TRBV7-6|.|.
TGTGCCAGCAGCTTAGCCCCAAACAATGAGCAGTTCTTC
CASSLAPNNEQFF
>TRBJ1-2|TRBV18|.|TRBD1
TGTGCCAGCTCATCACGGACAGGTGGAACTGGCTACACCTTC
CASSSRTGGTGYTF
>TRBJ2-2|TRBV7-9|.|TRBD2
TGTGCCAGCAGCTTAACTCCGGGACTAGCGGTGAACACCGGGGAGCTGTTTTTT
CASSLTPGLAVNTGELFF
>TRBJ1-2|TRBV19|.|TRBD1
TGTGCCAGTATCGACAGGGGGGACCCTAACTATGGCTACACCTTC
CASIDRGDPNYGYTF
>TRBJ1-2|TRBV7-2|.|.
TGTGCCAGCAGCCTGCCCGGGGAGCCAGTCAGCTACACCTTC
CASSLPGEPVSYTF
>TRBJ1-2|TRBV7-9|.|.
TGTGCCAGCAGCACCCTGGGGGGAAATCGGTATGGCTACACCTTC
CASSTLGGNRYGYTF
>TRBJ1-5|TRBV19|.|.
TGTGCCAGTAGTATGGCCCGCCTGTATAGCAATCAGCCCCAGCATTTT
CASSMARLYSNQPQHF
>TRBJ1-6|TRBV4-1|few|.
TGCGCCAGCAGCCAAGAAATAGGGGCCCTCGGCCACTTT
CASSQEIGALGHF
>TRBJ2-5|TRBV11-2|.|TRBD2
TGTGCCAGCAGCGACCGACTAGCGGGGGGCCAAGAGACCCAGTACTTC
CASSDRLAGGQETQYF
>TRBJ2-2|TRBV24-1|.|.
TGTGCCACCAGTGATTTGTCAGGGGTGAACACCGGGGAGCTGTTTTTT
CATSDLSGVNTGELFF
>TRBJ2-7|TRBV9|.|.
TGTGCCAGCAGCGTAGGCGAGGGAGCCTACGAGCAGTACTTC
CASSVGEGAYEQYF
>TRBJ1-5|TRBV19|.|.
TGTGCCAGTAGCCTCAGTCTTGATCAGCCCCAGCATTTT
CASSLSLDQPQHF
>TRBJ2-3|TRBV3-1/TRBV3-2|.|TRBD1
TGTGCCAGCAGCACGACAGGGGTTACGCAGTATTTT
CASSTTGVTQYF
>TRBJ2-7|TRBV6-4|.|.
TGTGCCAGCACTACAGGGAAACCCTACGAGCAGTACTTC
CASTTGKPYEQYF
>TRBJ2-2|TRBV11-2|.|TRBD1
TGTGCCAGCAGCACACTCTTAGGACAGGGATTACCCGGGGAGCTGTTTTTT
CASSTLLGQGLPGELFF
>TRBJ1-6|TRBV18|many|TRBD1
TGTGCCAGCTCACCGACATTTTCGACAGGGAGAAATTCACCCCTCCACTTT
CASSPTFSTGRNSPLHF
>TRBJ2-3|TRBV18|.|TRBD2
TGTGCCAGCTCACCACCGGGGCGGGGGGCTACAGATACGCAGTATTTT
CASSPPGRGATDTQYF
>TRBJ1-5|TRBV1|.|.
TGCACCAGCAACTTCAATCAGCCCCAGCATTTT
CTSNFNQPQHF
>TRBJ2-2|TRBV4-1|once|TRBD1
TGCGCCAGCAGCCCCACCACAGGGGCCGGGGAGCTGTTTTTT
CASSPTTGAGELFF
>TRBJ1-2|TRBV7-9|.|.
TGTGCCAGCAGCTTAGTTAGCAGGGTTACGGGCTACACCTTC
CASSLVSRVTGYTF
>TRBJ2-2|TRBV5-1|.|.
TGCGCCAGCAGCTACGGCAGGGTCTCTGGGGAGCTGTTTTTT
CASSYGRVSGELFF
>TRBJ2-2|TRBV7-2|.|TRBD1
TGTGCCAGCAACTGGGACAGTGGGGTCTCCGGGGAGCTGTTTTTT
CASNWDSGVSGELFF
>TRBJ2-1|TRBV24-1|.|TRBD1
TGTGCCACCAGTGCCCCACAGGGGCGCTCGGGCAATGAGCAGTTCTTC
CATSAPQGRSGNEQFF
>TRBJ1-1|TRBV7-2|.|TRBD1
TGTGCCAGCAGCTTCAGGGGGCAGGGGACTGAAGCTTTCTTT
CASSFRGQGTEAFF
>TRBJ2-1|TRBV7-2|.|TRBD2
TGTGCCAGCAGCGCCTCCGGGACTAGCCTCGTCAATGAGCAGTTCTTC
CASSASGTSLVNEQFF